Listed here are 25 T cell receptor beta chains from one sample, sequenced in a study of blood T cell repertoires in COVID-19. Method: immunoSEQ multiplex PCR; TCRdb's copy keeps in-frame clones and lacks some. This sample has under 130,000 clones, with 70% to 90% found just once. The sample consisted of peripheral blood. These TCRs come from a man aged 50 or older in a cohort sampled during active COVID-19.

This clone was found once. The chain has TRBV7-2 and TRBJ1-6; maybe TRBD1 (6 bases). V lost 1 base and J 8 bases, leaving 12 bases between the germline ends. CDR1 is SGHTA, CDR2 FQGNSA, per germline. The CDR3 is 15 amino acids. CDR3 DNA: TGTGCCAGCAGCTTAGGACAGGAAACCCATTCACCCCTCCACTTT. Translated: CASSLGQETHSPLHF.

This clone has only one observation. This chain links TRBV12-3 or TRBV12-4 with TRBJ1-1; D possibly corresponds to TRBD1 (6 bases). V was shortened by 6 bases and J by 1 base, with 9 bases between the two germline ends. There are 13 residues in the CDR3. CDR3 region: CASSGQTNTEAFF. In DNA, the CDR3 is TGTGCCAGCAGCGGACAGACGAACACTGAAGCTTTCTTT.

The chain joins TRBV27 to TRBJ1-5; tentative D call: TRBD1 (5 bases). V was trimmed by 8 bases and J by 0 bases, leaving 17 bases between them. There are 16 residues in the CDR3. Germline V lookup: CDR1 MNHEY, CDR2 SMNVEV (reference sequence). DNA for the CDR3: TGTGCCAGCTCTAACAACAGGCTAAATAGCAATCAGCCCCAGCATTTT. It specifies CASSNNRLNSNQPQHF.

The chain couples TRBV3-1 (or the pseudogene TRBV3-2) to TRBJ2-7, with a possible D match to TRBD1 (5 bases). CDR1 is LGHDT, CDR2 YNNKEL, per germline (reference sequence). The germline V and J ends were trimmed by 0 bases and 5 bases, with 8 bases remaining between them. The CDR3 has 13 amino acids. CDR3 in amino acids: CASSQDGRDEQYF. The CDR3 DNA reads TGTGCCAGCAGCCAAGATGGCAGGGACGAGCAGTACTTC.

This clone has more than one count but fewer than ten. V is TRBV6-1 and J is TRBJ2-7; the match to TRBD2 covers 10 bases. This CDR3 is 19 amino acids long. After removal of 0 bases from V and 4 bases from J, the junction contained 15 bases not matched to a gene. Germline V CDR1 and CDR2: MNHNS, SASEGT. For the CDR3, the DNA is TGTGCCAGCAGTGAAGCCATTAGTGCATGGACTAGCGGATTTTACGAGCAGTACGTC. This translates into CASSEAISAWTSGFYEQYV.

This chain links TRBV13 with TRBJ2-3; D not resolved. Germline V gene lookup returns CDR1 PRHDT and CDR2 FYEKMQ (reference sequence). This CDR3 contains 12 residues. The V end lost 5 bases, the J end lost 3 bases, and 6 bases lay between the germline ends. For the CDR3, the DNA is TGTGCCAGCAGCATTCTTACAGATACGCAGTATTTT. Residues: CASSILTDTQYF.

The chain is built from TRBV6-5 and TRBJ1-4; possibly TRBD1 for D (5 bases). In germline, CDR1 is MNHEY, CDR2 SVGAGI. Trimming stripped 6 bases from V and 5 bases from J, with 13 bases between. The CDR3 has 14 amino acids. The CDR3 DNA sequence: TGTGCCAGCAGCTTCACAGGTGACAATGAAAAACTGTTTTTT. It translates to CASSFTGDNEKLFF.

The chain carries TRBV6-1 and TRBJ2-1; 7 bases match TRBD2. CDR1 and CDR2 (germline): MNHNS, SASEGT. Unmatched junction bases numbered 5, after V lost 1 base and J lost 5 bases. The CDR3 covers 15 residues. The CDR3 bases are TGTGCCAGCAGTGAAGGACTAGCCAGGGACAATGAGCAGTTCTTC. Translation gives CASSEGLARDNEQFF.

This clone was observed once. The chain is built from TRBV1 and TRBJ1-5. TRBV1 corresponds to a pseudogene. CDR3 length: 17 amino acids. CDR3 region: CAPGPSRDGYSNQPQHF. The CDR3 nucleotides read TGCGCCCCGGGCCCCTCCCGGGATGGTTATAGCAATCAGCCCCAGCATTTT.

The rearrangement links TRBV5-1 to TRBJ1-1, with D possibly TRBD1 on 5 matching bases. V lost 0 bases and J lost 5, with 8 bases in between. CDR3 length equals 13 residues. Per germline, CDR1 SGHRS and CDR2 YFSETQ. The CDR3 spells CASSLVGRTEAFF. CDR3 bases: TGCGCCAGCAGCTTGGTGGGGCGAACTGAAGCTTTCTTT.

CDR3: CASSPQMNTEAFF. CDR3 nucleotides: TGTGCCAGCAGTCCCCAGATGAACACTGAAGCTTTCTTT. V and J are TRBV2 and TRBJ1-1, with unresolved D. This CDR3 is built from 13 residues. V gave up 5 bases and J gave up 0 bases, with 7 bases separating them. Germline V CDR1 and CDR2: SNHLY, FYNNEI.

The gene calls are TRBV2 and TRBJ1-3; D is perhaps TRBD1 (5 bases). CDR3 length: 14 residues. Looked up from germline, CDR1 is SNHLY and CDR2 is FYNNEI. V gave up 1 base and J gave up 6 bases, with 10 bases separating them. The CDR3 protein is CASSEDGAKNTIYF. The CDR3 nucleotides are TGTGCCAGCAGTGAAGATGGGGCAAAAAACACCATATATTTT.

The chain uses TRBV27 and TRBJ2-3; 10 bases map to TRBD1. The CDR3 extends over 15 amino acids. Germline V lookup: CDR1 MNHEY, CDR2 SMNVEV (reference sequence). Trimming at V came to 7 bases and at J to 5 bases, leaving 9 bases not matched to a gene. DNA for the CDR3: TGTGCCAGCAAAGATTGGGACAGGGGAATAGATACGCAGTATTTT. Its translation is CASKDWDRGIDTQYF.

V gene TRBV18 combines with J gene TRBJ2-5; D is unresolved. There are 14 residues in the CDR3. V shed 0 bases and J shed 2 bases, with 7 bases lying between them. The germline CDR1 and CDR2 sequences are KGHSH and LQKENI. The CDR3 region is CASSPPYSQETQYF. The CDR3 DNA reads as TGTGCCAGCTCACCACCATATTCTCAAGAGACCCAGTACTTC.

This clone was detected ten times or more. This rearrangement joins TRBV10-3 to TRBJ1-4; no clear D. Germline lookup yields CDR1 ENHRY and CDR2 SYGVKD. This CDR3 has 13 residues. V dropped 0 bases and J dropped 6 bases, with 5 bases sitting between them. The CDR3 nucleotides are TGTGCCATCAGTGAGTCGCCGGATGAAAAACTGTTTTTT. This encodes CAISESPDEKLFF.

This sequence joins TRBV9 and TRBJ2-7; D possibly corresponds to TRBD2 (5 bases). Germline assignment: CDR1 SGDLS and CDR2 YYNGEE. With 4 bases removed from V and 6 bases from J, the gap between germline ends came to 20 bases. This CDR3 is built from 15 residues. CDR3 residues: CASSPRVGPGCEQYV. Written as DNA, the CDR3 is TGTGCCAGCAGCCCCCGGGTAGGGCCGGGATGCGAGCAGTACGTC.

The CDR3 nucleotides read TGTGCCAGCAGCACGGGGGTGGACTGGGCTGCAGATACGCAGTATTTT. Amino acid sequence: CASSTGVDWAADTQYF. The chain joins TRBV7-9 to TRBJ2-3, with D perhaps TRBD2 (6 bases). The CDR3 spans 16 residues. Deletions cut 5 bases from V and 4 bases from J, with 19 bases between. CDR1 is SEHNR and CDR2 is FQNEAQ in the germline V gene (reference sequence).

In DNA form, the CDR3 reads TGTGCCAGCAGCAACGACGGACAGAGGTTTGGCTACACCTTC. Protein sequence: CASSNDGQRFGYTF. J is TRBJ1-2 and V is TRBV6-2 or TRBV6-3, with a tentative D call TRBD1 (6 bases). V lost 6 bases, J lost 7 bases, and 18 bases lay in between. Germline V gene data show CDR1 as MNHEY and CDR2 as SVGEGT. The CDR3 contains 14 residues.

V and J are TRBV6-6 and TRBJ1-1; D is unclear. V was shortened by 6 bases and J by 7 bases, with 18 bases between the two germline ends. There are 14 residues in the CDR3. Germline-derived CDR1 and CDR2 are MNHNY and SVGAGI (reference sequence). The CDR3 DNA reads as TGTGCCAGCAGCCCAGGCCAGATCGACGGTGAAGCTTTCTTT. Translating gives CASSPGQIDGEAFF.

This CDR3 reads CASSQPISGGGSGELFF. In DNA form, the CDR3 reads TGTGCCAGCAGCCAACCCATTAGCGGGGGAGGATCTGGGGAGCTGTTTTTT. The V and J genes are TRBV3-1 (or the pseudogene TRBV3-2) and TRBJ2-2; TRBD2 matches 9 bases. This CDR3 contains 17 residues. Germline CDR1 is LGHDT and CDR2 is YNNKEL (reference sequence). Trimming removed 2 bases from V and 8 bases from J; junction bases left unmatched: 12.

The chain is built from TRBV6-1 and TRBJ2-1, with 10 bases lining up with TRBD2. CDR3 length equals 17 residues. Per germline, CDR1 MNHNS and CDR2 SASEGT. With 4 bases clipped from V and 0 bases from J, the junction kept 6 bases outside the gene matches. The CDR3 coding sequence is TGTGCCAGCAGTGCCACGACTAGCGGGTTCTCCTACAATGAGCAGTTCTTC. This gives the protein CASSATTSGFSYNEQFF.

This clone was found once. The chain combines TRBV11-1 with TRBJ2-3; D unresolved. With 1 base removed from V and 5 bases from J, the gap between germline ends came to 4 bases. Germline V CDR1 and CDR2: SGHAT, FQDESV (reference sequence). The length of the CDR3 is 12 residues. Here the CDR3 DNA reads TGTGCCAGCAGCTTAGGTAAAGATACGCAGTATTTT. Encoded protein: CASSLGKDTQYF. Using reference TRBV11-1 and TRBJ2-3 for the parts outside the CDR3, the full variable domain is EAEVAQSPRYKITEKSQAVAFWCDPISGHATLYWYRQILGQGPELLVQFQDESVVDDSQLPKDRFSAERLKGVDSTLKIQPAELGDSAMYLCASSLGKDTQYFGPGTRLTVL.

The chain combines TRBV5-4 with TRBJ1-1, with TRBD1 identical over 11 bases. The germline CDR1 and CDR2 sequences are SGHNT and YYREEE (reference sequence). Unmatched junction bases numbered 7, after V lost 5 bases and J lost 1 base. CDR3 length: 16 amino acids. CDR3 protein: CASRRGQGGWNTEAFF. The CDR3 nucleotides are TGTGCCAGCAGACGGGGACAGGGGGGCTGGAACACTGAAGCTTTCTTT.

The count of this clone is one. V usage is TRBV29-1 and J usage is TRBJ1-4, with 8 bases that match TRBD1. This CDR3 is 13 amino acids long. Looked up from germline, CDR1 is SQVTM and CDR2 is ANQGSEA. V gave up 7 bases and J gave up 8 bases; unmatched junction bases: 9. The CDR3 is CSAGGQGAEKLFF. CDR3 nucleotides: TGCAGCGCTGGAGGGCAGGGGGCGGAAAAACTGTTTTTT.

The rearrangement joins TRBV4-1 to TRBJ1-4; D remains unclear. The CDR3 sequence is 16 residues long. Deletions cut 0 bases from V and 6 bases from J, with 14 bases between. Germline V gene lookup returns CDR1 MGHRA and CDR2 YSYEKL. The CDR3 region is CASSQEYDANYEKLFF. The CDR3, as DNA: TGCGCCAGCAGCCAAGAGTACGATGCTAACTATGAAAAACTGTTTTTT.